What follows describes a single TCR beta chain. The sample comes from a study of T and B cells in COVID-19 patients. The CDR3 totals 13 residues. Germline lookup yields CDR1 KGHSH and CDR2 LQKENI. Trimming stripped 1 base from V and 1 base from J, with 4 bases between. Each TRB amplification used roughly 250-550 ng of genomic DNA from blood. BIOMED2 TRB-A/B primer pools were used in multiplex TRB PCR. TCRdb analysed the multiplex PCR reads with MiXCR anew, one entry per CDR3 protein. The sample shows around 30,000 distinct CDR3 sequences, about 30% of them seen only once. The chain is built from TRBV18 and TRBJ1-1, with unresolved D. The clonotype originates from a human donor who had recovered from COVID-19. Material: blood. CDR3 sequence: CASSPQGNTEAFF. In nucleotides, the CDR3 is TGTGCCAGCTCACCACAGGGGAACACTGAAGCTTTCTTT.